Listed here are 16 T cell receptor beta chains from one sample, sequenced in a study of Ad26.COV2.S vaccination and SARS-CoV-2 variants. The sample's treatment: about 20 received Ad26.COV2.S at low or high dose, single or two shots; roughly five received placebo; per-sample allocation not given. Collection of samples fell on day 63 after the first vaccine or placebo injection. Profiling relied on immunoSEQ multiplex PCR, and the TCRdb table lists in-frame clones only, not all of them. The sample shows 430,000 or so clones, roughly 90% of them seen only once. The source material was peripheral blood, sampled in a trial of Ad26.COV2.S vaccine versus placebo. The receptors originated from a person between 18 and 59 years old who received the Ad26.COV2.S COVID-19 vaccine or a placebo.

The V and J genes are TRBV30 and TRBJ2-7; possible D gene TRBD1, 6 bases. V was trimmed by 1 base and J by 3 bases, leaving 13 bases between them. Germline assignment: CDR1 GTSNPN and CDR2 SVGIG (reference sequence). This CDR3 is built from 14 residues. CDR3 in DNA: TGTGCCTGGAGTGGGGGGCGTGGGGGCTACGAGCAGTACTTC. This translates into CAWSGGRGGYEQYF.

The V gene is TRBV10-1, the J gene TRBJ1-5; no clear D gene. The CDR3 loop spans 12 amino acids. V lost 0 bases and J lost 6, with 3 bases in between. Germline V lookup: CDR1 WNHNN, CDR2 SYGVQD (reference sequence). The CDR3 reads CASSESSQPQHF. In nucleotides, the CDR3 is TGCGCCAGCAGTGAGTCAAGTCAGCCCCAGCATTTT.

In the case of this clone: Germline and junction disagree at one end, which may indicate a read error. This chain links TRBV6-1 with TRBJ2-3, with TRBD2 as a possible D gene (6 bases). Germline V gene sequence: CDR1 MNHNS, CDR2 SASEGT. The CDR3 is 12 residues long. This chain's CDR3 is CASSEGGDTQYF. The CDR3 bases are TGTGCCAGCAGCGAAGGAGGGGATACGCAGTATTTT.

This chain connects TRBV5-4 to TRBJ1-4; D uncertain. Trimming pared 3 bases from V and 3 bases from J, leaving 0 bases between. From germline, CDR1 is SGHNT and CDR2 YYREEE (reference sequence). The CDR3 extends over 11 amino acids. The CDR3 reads CASSSNEKLFF. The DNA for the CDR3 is TGTGCCAGCAGCTCTAATGAAAAACTGTTTTTT. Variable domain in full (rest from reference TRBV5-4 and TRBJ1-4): ETGVTQSPTHLIKTRGQQVTLRCSSQSGHNTVSWYQQALGQGPQFIFQYYREEENGRGNFPPRFSGLQFPNYSSELNVNALELDDSALYLCASSSNEKLFFGSGTQLSVL.

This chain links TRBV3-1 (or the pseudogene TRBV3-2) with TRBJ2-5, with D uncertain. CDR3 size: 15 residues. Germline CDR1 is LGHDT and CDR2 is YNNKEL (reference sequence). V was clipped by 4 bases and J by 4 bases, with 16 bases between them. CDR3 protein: CASSPLLLSGETQYF. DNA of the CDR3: TGTGCCAGCAGCCCACTCCTTTTATCGGGAGAGACCCAGTACTTC.

CDR3 residues: CASSEVPGRGSSYNSPLHF. The CDR3, as DNA: TGTGCCAGCAGTGAGGTCCCCGGGAGAGGTAGCTCCTATAATTCACCCCTCCACTTT. The rearrangement links TRBV6-1 to TRBJ1-6; D gene unclear. V was cut by 3 bases and J by 0 bases, with 18 bases left in between. Germline loops: CDR1 MNHNS, CDR2 SASEGT. This CDR3 spans 19 amino acids.

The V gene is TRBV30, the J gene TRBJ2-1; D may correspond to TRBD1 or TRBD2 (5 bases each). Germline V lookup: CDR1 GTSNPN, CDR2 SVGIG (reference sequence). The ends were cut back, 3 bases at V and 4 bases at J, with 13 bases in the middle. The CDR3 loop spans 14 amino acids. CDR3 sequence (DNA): TGTGCCTGGAGAGCCGGGACGGGTTACAATGAGCAGTTCTTC. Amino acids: CAWRAGTGYNEQFF.

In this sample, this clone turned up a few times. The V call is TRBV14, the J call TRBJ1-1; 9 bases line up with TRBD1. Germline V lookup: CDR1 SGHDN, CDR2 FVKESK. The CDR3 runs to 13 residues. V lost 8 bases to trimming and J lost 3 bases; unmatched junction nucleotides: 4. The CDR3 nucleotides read TGTGCCAGCGGGTACAGGGGGCACACTGAAGCTTTCTTT. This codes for CASGYRGHTEAFF.

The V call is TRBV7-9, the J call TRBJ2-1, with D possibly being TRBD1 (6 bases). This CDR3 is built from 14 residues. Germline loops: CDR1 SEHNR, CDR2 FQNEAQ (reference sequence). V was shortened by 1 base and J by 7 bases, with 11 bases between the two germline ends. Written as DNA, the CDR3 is TGTGCCAGCAGCTTAGTAGGACAGCGTAATGAGCAGTTCTTC. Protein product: CASSLVGQRNEQFF.

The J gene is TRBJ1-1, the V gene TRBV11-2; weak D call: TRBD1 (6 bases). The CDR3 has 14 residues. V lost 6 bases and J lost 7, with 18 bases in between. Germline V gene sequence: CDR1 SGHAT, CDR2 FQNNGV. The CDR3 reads CASRVMWTDNEAFF. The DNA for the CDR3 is TGTGCCAGCAGGGTCATGTGGACAGACAATGAAGCTTTCTTT.

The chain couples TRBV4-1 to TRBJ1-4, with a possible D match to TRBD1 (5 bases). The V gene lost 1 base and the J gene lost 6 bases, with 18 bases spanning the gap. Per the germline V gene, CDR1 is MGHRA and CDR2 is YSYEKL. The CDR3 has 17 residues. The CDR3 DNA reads TGCGCCAGCAGCCAAGTTCAGGGAGGTTTTTGGGATGAAAAACTGTTTTTT. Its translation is CASSQVQGGFWDEKLFF.

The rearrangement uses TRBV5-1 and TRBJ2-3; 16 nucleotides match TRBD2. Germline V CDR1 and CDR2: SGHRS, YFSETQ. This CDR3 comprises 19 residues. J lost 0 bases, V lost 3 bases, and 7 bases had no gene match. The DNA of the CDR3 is TGCGCCAGCAGCTGGGGACTAGCGGGAGGGCCCGAGAGCACAGATACGCAGTATTTT. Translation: CASSWGLAGGPESTDTQYF.

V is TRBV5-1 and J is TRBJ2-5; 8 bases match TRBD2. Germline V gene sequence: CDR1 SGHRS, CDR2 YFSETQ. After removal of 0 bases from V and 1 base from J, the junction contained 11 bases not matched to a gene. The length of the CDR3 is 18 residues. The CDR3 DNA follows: TGCGCCAGCAGCTTGGCCGGTTTACTAGCGGACATCCAAGAGACCCAGTACTTC. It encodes CASSLAGLLADIQETQYF.

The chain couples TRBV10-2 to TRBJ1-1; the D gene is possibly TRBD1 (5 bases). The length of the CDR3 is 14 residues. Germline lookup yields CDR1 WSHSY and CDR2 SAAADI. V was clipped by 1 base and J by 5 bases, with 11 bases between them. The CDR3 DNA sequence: TGCGCCAGCAGTGAGTGGGGGGGACGGACTGAAGCTTTCTTT. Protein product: CASSEWGGRTEAFF.

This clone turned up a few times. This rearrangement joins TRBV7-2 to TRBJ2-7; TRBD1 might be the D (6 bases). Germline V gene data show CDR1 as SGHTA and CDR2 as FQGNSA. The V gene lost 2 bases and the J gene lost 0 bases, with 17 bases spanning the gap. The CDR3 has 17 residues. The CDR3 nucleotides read TGTGCCAGCAGCTTAAATGTGGGCTGGGGGCTCTCCTACGAGCAGTACTTC. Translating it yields CASSLNVGWGLSYEQYF.

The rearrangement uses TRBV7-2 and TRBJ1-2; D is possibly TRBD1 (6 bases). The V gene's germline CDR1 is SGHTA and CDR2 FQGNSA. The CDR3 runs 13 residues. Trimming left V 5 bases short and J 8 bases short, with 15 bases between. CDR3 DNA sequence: TGTGCCAGCAGCGGGACCGCTCAGGGGGGCTACACCTTC. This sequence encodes CASSGTAQGGYTF.